This T cell receptor (beta chain) was sequenced for a study of Graves' ophthalmopathy and Graves' hyperthyroidism. Participants with hyperthyroidism, aged 18 to 65, were newly diagnosed with under 2 months' duration. Other autoimmune disease, uncontrolled infection, pregnancy and lactation led to exclusion. Clinical symptoms, serum thyroxine, TRAb, thyroid ultrasound and orbital computed tomography determined diagnosis. Germline assignment: CDR1 MNHNY and CDR2 SVGAGI (reference sequence). The V end was cut by 6 bases, the J end by 8 bases, with 10 bases between. The CDR3 is 11 residues long. The study, taken as a whole, reports: Blood contained most expanded thyroid clonotypes exceeding 0.001 frequency.

Points on this clonotype: No antigen is known for it.

Amplification of the TCR beta CDR3 regions used RNA transcripts (as template). The authors performed first-round RT-PCR with HTBI primers and then a second-round multiplex PCR. MiXCR, applied by TCRdb to the multiplex PCR reads, yields one record per CDR3 protein. Of around 1.1 million distinct CDR3 sequences in the sample, less than 45% were seen once. The receptor was derived from an adult man with Graves' hyperthyroidism. What was sequenced was peripheral blood or thyroid tissue (not recorded which). J is TRBJ1-1 and V is TRBV6-6; possible D gene TRBD1, 5 bases. CDR3 coding DNA: TGTGCCAGCAGAGGGGCCCGGGAAGCTTTCTTT. Translating it yields CASRGAREAFF.